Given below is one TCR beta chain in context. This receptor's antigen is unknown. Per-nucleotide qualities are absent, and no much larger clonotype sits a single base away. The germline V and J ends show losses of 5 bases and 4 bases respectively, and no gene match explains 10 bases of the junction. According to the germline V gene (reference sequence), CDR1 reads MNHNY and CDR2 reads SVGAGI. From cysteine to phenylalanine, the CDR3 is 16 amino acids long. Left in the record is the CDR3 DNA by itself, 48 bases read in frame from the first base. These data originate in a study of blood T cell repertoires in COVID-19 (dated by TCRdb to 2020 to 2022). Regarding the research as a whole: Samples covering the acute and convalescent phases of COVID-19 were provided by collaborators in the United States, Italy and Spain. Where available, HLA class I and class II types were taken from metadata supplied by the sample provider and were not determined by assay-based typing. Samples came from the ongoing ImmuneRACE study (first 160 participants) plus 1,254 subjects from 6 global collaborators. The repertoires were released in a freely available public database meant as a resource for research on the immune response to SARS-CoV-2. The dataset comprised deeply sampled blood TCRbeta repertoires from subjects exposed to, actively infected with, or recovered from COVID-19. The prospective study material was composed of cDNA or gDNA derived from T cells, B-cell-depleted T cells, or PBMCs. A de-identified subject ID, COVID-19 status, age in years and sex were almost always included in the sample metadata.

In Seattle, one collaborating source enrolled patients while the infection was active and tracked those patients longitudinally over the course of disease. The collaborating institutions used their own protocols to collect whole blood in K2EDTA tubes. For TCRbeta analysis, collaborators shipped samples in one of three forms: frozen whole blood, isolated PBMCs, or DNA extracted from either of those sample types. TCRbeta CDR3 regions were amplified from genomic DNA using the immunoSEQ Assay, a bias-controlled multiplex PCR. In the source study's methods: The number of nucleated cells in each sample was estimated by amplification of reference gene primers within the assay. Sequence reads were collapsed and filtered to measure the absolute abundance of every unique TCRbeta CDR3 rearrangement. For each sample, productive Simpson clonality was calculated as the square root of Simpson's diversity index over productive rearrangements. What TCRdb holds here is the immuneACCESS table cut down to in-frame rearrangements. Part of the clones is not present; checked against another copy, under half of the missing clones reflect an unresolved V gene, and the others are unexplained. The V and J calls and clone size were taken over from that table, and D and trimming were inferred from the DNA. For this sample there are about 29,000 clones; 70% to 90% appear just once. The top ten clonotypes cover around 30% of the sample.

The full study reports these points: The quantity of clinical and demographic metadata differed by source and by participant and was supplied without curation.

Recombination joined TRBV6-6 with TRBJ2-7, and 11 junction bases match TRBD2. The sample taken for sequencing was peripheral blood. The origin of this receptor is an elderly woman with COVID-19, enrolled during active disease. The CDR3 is CASSKTSGATLYEQYF. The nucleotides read TGTGCCAGCAGTAAGACTAGCGGGGCGACTCTATACGAGCAGTACTTC.